This TCR beta chain was obtained from a study of early T cells in non-severe SARS-CoV-2 infection. The CDR3 has 17 residues. V dropped 4 bases and J dropped 4; count of bases not matched to a gene: 12. The germline CDR1 and CDR2 sequences are MDHEN and SYDVKM. TCRdb recomputed calls from the 5' RACE reads with MiXCR, one row per CDR3 protein. The sample yields more than 70,000 distinct CDR3 sequences, roughly an eighth seen once. This clonotype was recorded a few times. V is TRBV28 and J is TRBJ1-2; 10 positions match TRBD1. Sequenced input: whole blood. The sequence came from an adult who was a healthcare worker with PCR-confirmed SARS-CoV-2 infection or an uninfected control (not recorded which). The CDR3 DNA sequence: TGTGCCAGCAGTTCAGCCCGGGACAGGGGCGGACTCTATGGCTACACCTTC. This codes for CASSSARDRGGLYGYTF.